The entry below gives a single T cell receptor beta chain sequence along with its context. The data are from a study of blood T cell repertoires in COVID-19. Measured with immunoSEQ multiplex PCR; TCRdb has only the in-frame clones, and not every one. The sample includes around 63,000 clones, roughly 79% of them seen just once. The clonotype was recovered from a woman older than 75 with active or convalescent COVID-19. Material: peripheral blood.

CDR3 bases: TGTGCCAGCAGCCAACCGGGACTGTCGGCCTACCGGAACACTGAAGCTTTCTTT. Its protein is CASSQPGLSAYRNTEAFF. This rearrangement joins TRBV7-2 to TRBJ1-1, with a weak D call TRBD1 (5 bases). The CDR3 is 18 amino acids. Between the trimmed V and J ends, which lost 5 bases and 1 base, there was a span of 23 bases. The germline V gene has CDR1 SGHTA and CDR2 FQGNSA.